This entry is about one T cell receptor beta chain. Cohort allocation depended upon clinical history that participants reported. The record originates from a study of blood T cell repertoires in COVID-19. Study at large: COVID-19 samples collected from the United States, Italy and Spain covered acute and convalescent phases. Nucleic acid was either cDNA or gDNA, and it came from T cells, B-cell-depleted T cells, or PBMCs.

Trimming cost V 8 bases and J 2 bases, with 12 bases left between them. CDR1 and CDR2 from the germline V gene are WNHNN and SYGVQD (reference sequence). The CDR3 runs 13 residues. Per the authors' pipeline: Researchers report that nucleated cell counts were estimated from reference gene primer amplification. Method: immunoSEQ multiplex PCR; TCRdb's copy keeps in-frame clones and lacks some. V and J calls and clone size are given by that table; D and trimming were obtained from the DNA. The top ten hold 0.95% to 1.5% of the sample, which has 140,000 to 150,000 clones, around nine tenths seen once. Material: PBMCs or T cells enriched from blood (not recorded which). The sequence came from a woman aged 25 to 39 with acute COVID-19. The chain employs TRBV10-1 and TRBJ2-5, with D possibly being TRBD1 (5 bases). The CDR3 nucleotides are TGCGCCAGCCACGACAGCCCTCAAGAGACCCAGTACTTC. It yields the protein CASHDSPQETQYF.